This T cell receptor (beta chain) originates from a study of T cell repertoires in cytomegalovirus infection (dated by TCRdb to 2018 to 2020). With respect to the entire study: The peptide stimulations were aimed at well-studied HLA-B-restricted epitopes as well as recently identified HLA-C-restricted CMV epitopes, whose presentation resists viral immunomodulation. Donor HLA type was relevant to the analysis, because carriage of CMV infection together with the matching HLA type was indicated by public TCR beta signatures. Results the study describes overall, beyond this receptor: In the ex vivo response, HLA-C-restricted CMV-specific TCR beta clonotypes were dominant, and in two of eight donors the single most frequent clonotype came from this HLA-C-restricted group. In both this cohort and an independent cohort of 352 donors, the cumulative frequency of public TCR beta family members distinguished carriers of CMV infection plus the relevant HLA type.

The sample's treatment or condition label, decoded: in vitro stimulation with specific CMV peptide epitopes to enrich CMV-specific T cells. Germline trimming amounts to 1 base on V and 4 bases on J, with 5 as the count of junction bases outside the gene matches. The CDR3 has 15 amino acids, counting the end cysteine and phenylalanine. The kept DNA is CDR3 alone, 45 bases in frame from the first base. CDR1 and CDR2 are drawn from the germline V gene: SGHVS, FQNEAQ. This clonotype was detected a few times. No cognate antigen has been identified for it. Qualities for individual bases were not recorded, and no much larger clone is one base off. Instrument used: Illumina HiSeq 1500. Clones were called with MiXCR by TCRdb after fastp trimmed the public reads at Q25, and only in-frame beta chains were retained. Under each unique CDR3 protein, matching rows form one entry showing the most common genes and DNA. The sample contains roughly 990,000 distinct CDR3 sequences, approximately 31% of them found a single time. 13% of the sample comes from the top ten.

This clonotype was obtained from a human donor in good health (CMV status not recorded). Some clones in this sample may be carry-over from other donors' samples. The rearranged chain carries TRBV7-8 and TRBJ1-2; 8 nucleotides in the junction match TRBD1. The sample here was cultured CD8+ T cells from PBMCs, taken from culture after CMV antigen stimulation. Here is the DNA: TGTGCCAGCAGCTTAGATGGACAGGGCGGCTATGGCTACACCTTC. This yields the protein CASSLDGQGGYGYTF.